This record concerns one T cell receptor (beta chain) sequence. The sample belongs to a study of blood T cell repertoires in COVID-19. Trimming removed 6 bases at V and 5 bases at J, with 13 bases between. There are 14 residues in the CDR3. Looked up from germline, CDR1 is MDHEN and CDR2 is SYDVKM. Produced via immunoSEQ multiplex PCR; TCRdb's table is partial and in-frame only. The sample has 62,000 or so clones, approximately 90% seen once; the top ten hold more than 2.5%. The chain joins TRBV28 to TRBJ1-4; D is possibly TRBD1 (6 bases). Specimen: peripheral blood. This sequence was found in a man aged 45-65 years with acute or convalescent COVID-19. CDR3 DNA: TGTGCCAGCAGCCTGGGGGCAGGGAATGAAAAACTGTTTTTT. Translation gives CASSLGAGNEKLFF. Based on the CDR3 plus reference TRBV28 and TRBJ1-4, the full variable domain is DVKVTQSSRYLVKRTGEKVFLECVQDMDHENMFWYRQDPGLGLRLIYFSYDVKMKEKGDIPEGYSVSREKKERFSLILESASTNQTSMYLCASSLGAGNEKLFFGSGTQLSVL.